One sample yielded the 14 T cell receptor beta chains listed below, sequenced in a study of cytomegalovirus exposure and HLA in healthy donors. The table came from immunoSEQ multiplex PCR; TCRdb's copy has only in-frame clones and leaves some out. This sample has 100,000 to 150,000 clones, with about 91% found just once. The sample comprised PBMCs. These receptors all come from a man aged 18 to 30 in good health and CMV-seronegative.

The chain has TRBV6-5 and TRBJ2-1; TRBD1 aligns across 8 bases. V trimming: 6 bases; J trimming: 9 bases; junction bases outside the gene matches: 13. The germline V gene has CDR1 MNHEY and CDR2 SVGAGI. This CDR3 is 15 amino acids long. The CDR3 region is CASSITGQGYGEQFF. CDR3 in DNA: TGTGCCAGCAGCATCACCGGACAGGGTTATGGTGAGCAGTTCTTC.

The chain couples TRBV28 to TRBJ2-7, with D perhaps matching TRBD2 (6 bases). The CDR3 has 14 amino acids. V was cut by 8 bases and J by 2 bases, with 16 bases left in between. From germline, CDR1 is MDHEN and CDR2 SYDVKM. CDR3 nucleotides: TGTGCCAGCCTATTTCGGGGGTCGACCTACGAGCAGTACTTC. Residues: CASLFRGSTYEQYF.

The rearrangement uses TRBV13 and TRBJ1-1; 9 nucleotides align to TRBD1. The germline gives CDR1 PRHDT, CDR2 FYEKMQ (reference sequence). This CDR3 is built from 17 residues. V lost 3 bases, J lost 4 bases, and 12 bases stayed unmatched. The CDR3 nucleotides read TGTGCCAGCAGCTTCAGTCCCGGGACAGGGCCGGGCACTGAAGCTTTCTTT. This codes for CASSFSPGTGPGTEAFF.

This clone was counted only a few times. This sequence joins TRBV7-9 and TRBJ2-7; TRBD2 might be the D (6 bases). The V gene's germline CDR1 is SEHNR and CDR2 FQNEAQ (reference sequence). V was clipped by 4 bases and J by 2 bases, with 9 bases between them. The CDR3 is made up of 13 amino acids. The CDR3 DNA is TGTGCCAGCAGCTCGGGGGAGACCTACGAGCAGTACTTC. Its translation: CASSSGETYEQYF.

The J gene is TRBJ2-7, the V gene TRBV15; no clear D. This CDR3 spans 15 amino acids. V was pared by 0 bases and J by 5 bases, with 14 bases between. CDR1 is LNHNV and CDR2 is YYDKDF in the germline V gene (reference sequence). The chain's CDR3 is CATSRDLGSNNEQYF. CDR3 DNA sequence: TGTGCCACCAGCAGAGATCTAGGCAGTAATAACGAGCAGTACTTC.

The chain joins TRBV10-3 to TRBJ2-7, with 10 bases aligning to TRBD2. Trimming at V came to 3 bases and at J to 1 base, leaving 6 bases not matched to a gene. This CDR3 has 16 amino acids. The germline V gene has CDR1 ENHRY and CDR2 SYGVKD. CDR3 in amino acids: CAISEIAGGLSYEQYF. CDR3 bases: TGTGCCATCAGTGAAATAGCGGGAGGATTATCCTACGAGCAGTACTTC.

The chain joins TRBV15 to TRBJ2-7; 9 bases fit TRBD1. V lost 3 bases to trimming and J lost 5 bases; unmatched junction nucleotides: 5. This CDR3 has 14 amino acids. CDR1 and CDR2 (germline): LNHNV, YYDKDF (reference sequence). The CDR3 is CATSRGQGLDEQYF. CDR3 nucleotides: TGTGCCACCAGCAGGGGACAGGGACTGGACGAGCAGTACTTC.

The chain joins TRBV5-1 to TRBJ1-5, with 7 bases identical to TRBD1. CDR3 length equals 13 residues. With V trimmed by 2 bases and J by 6 bases, 2 bases remained unmatched. The V gene's germline CDR1 is SGHRS and CDR2 YFSETQ. DNA for the CDR3: TGCGCCAGCAGCTTCAGGGGGTCTCAGCCCCAGCATTTT. It is translated as CASSFRGSQPQHF.

CDR3 coding DNA: TGTGCCATCAGTGAGCTTCACTCCGGGAAACCTTACAATGAGCAGTTCTTC. This codes for CAISELHSGKPYNEQFF. V gene TRBV10-3 combines with J gene TRBJ2-1; perhaps TRBD2 as D (5 bases). Germline assignment: CDR1 ENHRY and CDR2 SYGVKD. This CDR3 region has 17 residues. V was clipped by 2 bases and J by 4 bases, with 18 bases between them.

The chain is built from TRBV6-5 and TRBJ1-2; 7 bases map to TRBD1. Germline V CDR1 and CDR2: MNHEY, SVGAGI. Unmatched junction bases numbered 11, after V lost 2 bases and J lost 5 bases. The CDR3 has 16 amino acids. The CDR3 DNA follows: TGTGCCAGCAGTTACACCGACACCGGGACAGTATATGGCTACACCTTC. Translated: CASSYTDTGTVYGYTF.

The rearrangement links TRBV6-6 to TRBJ2-7; the match to TRBD1 covers 10 bases. The V gene's germline CDR1 is MNHNY and CDR2 SVGAGI (reference sequence). The CDR3 consists of 14 residues. J was trimmed by 5 bases and V by 7 bases; bases with no gene match: 8. The CDR3 loop reads CASKSGQGENEQYF. The CDR3 DNA sequence: TGTGCCAGCAAGTCTGGACAGGGGGAGAACGAGCAGTACTTC.

V gene TRBV5-1 combines with J gene TRBJ2-3, with TRBD1 identical over 9 bases. The CDR3 sequence is 14 residues long. V lost 5 bases and J lost 5; bases outside the gene matches: 6. Germline V gene sequence: CDR1 SGHRS, CDR2 YFSETQ. The CDR3 nucleotides read TGCGCCAGCAGGCAAGGGACAGGGCAAGATACGCAGTATTTT. Its protein product is CASRQGTGQDTQYF.

The chain combines TRBV18 with TRBJ2-1; 13 bases align to TRBD2. Germline CDR1 and CDR2: KGHSH and LQKENI. CDR3 size: 18 residues. Unmatched junction bases numbered 9, after V lost 3 bases and J lost 4 bases. The CDR3 bases are TGTGCCAGCTCACCGAACGGACTAGCGGGAGACGTATACAATGAGCAGTTCTTC. It yields the protein CASSPNGLAGDVYNEQFF.

The chain combines TRBV2 with TRBJ1-4; the D is unclear. CDR3 length: 14 amino acids. Germline V lookup: CDR1 SNHLY, CDR2 FYNNEI. The V end was cut by 2 bases, the J end by 8 bases, with 12 bases between. The CDR3 sequence is CASSETSLWEKLFF. The CDR3, as DNA: TGTGCCAGCAGTGAAACCAGTTTATGGGAAAAACTGTTTTTT.